Listed below are T cell receptor beta chains from one sample, sequenced in a study of neurological immune-mediated disorders. Using its own MiXCR run on the 5' RACE reads, TCRdb lists one record per CDR3 protein. The data hold around 100,000 distinct CDR3 sequences, with roughly 10% observed a single time. The sample consisted of PBMCs. These receptors all come from a female donor with HTLV-1-associated myelopathy (HAM/TSP). The CDR3 runs from the conserved cysteine through the conserved F or W. The D gene is left open where the match is weak. Part of the rows lack a size; the others show once, few, many or a class for expanded clones.

>-|TRBV4-1|-
CASSPQWAGAYGYTF
>TRBD2|TRBV7-2|many
CASSSRGLAHTGELFF
>-|TRBV5-1|many
CASSYTPQLTPNTGELFF
>-|TRBV6-4|many
CASAGDSNQPQHF
>TRBD1|TRBV18|many
CASSRQGSYEQYF
>-|TRBV11-2|many
CASSFRRLVENEQFF
>-|TRBV2|many
CASVWEWNTEAFF
>-|TRBV5-1|many
CASRVEEWGRYNEQFF
>TRBD2|TRBV10-3|-
CAIGAGVVEQYF
>TRBD1|TRBV7-2|many
CASSTLQGESGYTF
>-|TRBV10-3|many
CAISEGDTDTQYF
>-|TRBV5-1|many
CASSYSGGNEKLFF
>-|TRBV2|many
CASSGSLGTAIGRFF
>-|TRBV20-1|many
CSAHLTVPTAEAFF
>TRBD1|TRBV5-1|few
CASSSDRALGYTF